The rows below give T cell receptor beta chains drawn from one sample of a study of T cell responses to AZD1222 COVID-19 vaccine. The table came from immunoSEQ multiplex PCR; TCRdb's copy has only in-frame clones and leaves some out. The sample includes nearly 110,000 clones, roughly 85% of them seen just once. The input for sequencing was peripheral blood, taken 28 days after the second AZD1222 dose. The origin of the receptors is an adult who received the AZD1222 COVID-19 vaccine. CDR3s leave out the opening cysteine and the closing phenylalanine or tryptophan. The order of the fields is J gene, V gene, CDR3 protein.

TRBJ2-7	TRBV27	ASSIGTPSEQY
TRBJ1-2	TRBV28	ASSPWTGDYGYT
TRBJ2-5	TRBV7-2	ASSLGGTGSETQY
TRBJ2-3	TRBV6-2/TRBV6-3	ASSPTSGSTDTQY
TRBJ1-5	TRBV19	ASTTGSQPQH
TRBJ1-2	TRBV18	ASSRDRGDGYT
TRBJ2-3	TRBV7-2	ASSRGQRDTQY
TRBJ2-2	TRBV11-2	ASSLVSGQLNTGELF
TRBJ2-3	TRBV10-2	ASRRTSGGPDTQY
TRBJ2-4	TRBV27	ASRPPGPRGTQY
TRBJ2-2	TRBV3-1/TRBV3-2	ASSREGSNTGELF
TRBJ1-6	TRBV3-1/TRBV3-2	ASSPDGGRNSPLH
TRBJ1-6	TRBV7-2	ASSLDTLTSPLH
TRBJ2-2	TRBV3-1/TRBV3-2	ASKGTQELF
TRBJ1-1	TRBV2	ATSKGNTEAF
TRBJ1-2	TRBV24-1	ATSGDGYGYT
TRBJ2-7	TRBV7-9	ASSYEGGTLYEQY
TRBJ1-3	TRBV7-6	ASSLGRGVGNTIY
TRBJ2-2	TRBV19	ASRVTANTGELF
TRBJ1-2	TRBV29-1	SVSPEENYGYT
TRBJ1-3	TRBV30	AWSVQVGTIY
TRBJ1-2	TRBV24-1	ATSAADRGYPGYT
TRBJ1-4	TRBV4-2	ASSQDPRATNEKLF
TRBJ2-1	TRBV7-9	ASSLGVSSYNEQF
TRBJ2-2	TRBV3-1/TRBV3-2	ASSQGTGGKSGELF
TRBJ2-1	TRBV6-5	ASSSGTLPNEQF
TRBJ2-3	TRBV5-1	ASSSGTGIADTQY
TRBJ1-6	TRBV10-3	AISESTQRGTPLH
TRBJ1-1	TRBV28	ASSSTKGRNTEAF
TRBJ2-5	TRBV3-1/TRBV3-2	ASSQEARQETQY